This T cell receptor beta chain was retrieved from a study of T cell repertoires in cytomegalovirus infection. Study in general: Through public TCR beta signatures, both CMV infection and matching HLA type were indicated. Study-wide results and caveats: Totalled public TCR beta family frequency picked out people who carried CMV plus the relevant HLA. HLA-C-restricted TCR beta clonotypes specific for CMV led the ex vivo response.

This CDR3 is 16 amino acids long. The germline CDR1 and CDR2 sequences are SGHRS and YFSETQ. V lost 0 bases and J lost 5; bases outside the gene matches: 4. This clonotype was seen many times. Its specificity is not known. TCRdb reanalysed the reads using MiXCR and keeps one entry per CDR3 protein. The table shows under 350,000 distinct CDR3 sequences, with about 9.2% occurring only once. This clonotype originated in a human donor in good health (CMV status not recorded). Some clones in this sample may be carry-over from other donors' samples. Sequenced material: PBMCs. The chain carries TRBV5-1 and TRBJ2-5, with TRBD2 matching 13 bases. CDR3 in amino acids: CASSLDGTSGAETQYF. CDR3 DNA: TGCGCCAGCAGCTTGGACGGGACTAGCGGGGCTGAGACCCAGTACTTC.